This record covers a single TCR beta chain. What it binds is not known. An end of the junction differs from the germline gene, which may be a read error. The study isolated at least 6.5 million PBMCs from each sample. The data belong to a study of blood T cells in healthy people across ages. For the second PCR, which ran for roughly 6 to 12 cycles, a sample-barcoded 5' primer and a J-beta primer mix were used. Researchers report that a template-switch adaptor with 12 random nucleotides tagged each cDNA molecule. Using its own MiXCR run on the 5' RACE reads, TCRdb lists one record per CDR3 protein. Of 790,000 or so distinct CDR3 sequences listed, about half are singletons. Germline CDR1 is SGHTA and CDR2 is FQGTGA. The CDR3 extends over 15 amino acids. Study-wide results and caveats: Roughly linear age-related decline in beta diversity appeared, significant by age approximately 41. Unsorted PBMC input precluded a conclusive naive versus antigen-experienced comparison.

Material for sequencing was blood. The gene calls are TRBV7-3 and TRBJ2-1, with D possibly called TRBD1 or TRBD2 (5 bases each). This sequence originates from a man at least 80 years old in good health. The chain's CDR3 is CASSLKGSSYNERFF. The DNA for the CDR3 is TGTGCCAGTAGCTTAAAGGGGAGCTCCTACAATGAGCGGTTCTTC.